These T cell receptor beta chains were read from a single sample in a study of control samples from healthy donors and cancer patients. The method was immunoSEQ multiplex PCR; TCRdb's version includes in-frame clones alone and lacks a portion of them. In the table there are 80,000 to 85,000 clones, about 88% of which are singletons. The specimen sequenced was blood. The receptors derive from a woman aged 50 to 65 in good health. CDR3s include the opening cysteine and the closing phenylalanine or tryptophan. The D gene is left open where the match is weak. Size values are once, few and many counts, or a class for expanded clones, and some rows have none.

clone size: NA; J gene: TRBJ1-1; V gene: TRBV27; D gene: TRBD1; CDR3 length: 14; CDR3 protein: CASSLGTGGGEAFF; CDR3 DNA: TGTGCCAGCAGTTTAGGGACAGGGGGGGGTGAAGCTTTCTTT
clone size: NA; J gene: TRBJ1-1; V gene: TRBV5-1; D gene: TRBD1; CDR3 length: 14; CDR3 protein: CASSFQGVGTEAFF; CDR3 DNA: TGCGCCAGCAGCTTCCAGGGGGTTGGAACTGAAGCTTTCTTT
clone size: once; J gene: TRBJ1-1; V gene: TRBV14; D gene: NA; CDR3 length: 13; CDR3 protein: CASSQISGNAAFF; CDR3 DNA: TGTGCCAGCAGCCAAATATCGGGGAACGCAGCTTTCTTT
clone size: NA; J gene: TRBJ1-1; V gene: TRBV2; D gene: NA; CDR3 length: 12; CDR3 protein: CASSYKNTEAFF; CDR3 DNA: TGTGCCAGCAGTTACAAGAACACTGAAGCTTTCTTT
clone size: NA; J gene: TRBJ1-4; V gene: TRBV5-1; D gene: NA; CDR3 length: 13; CDR3 protein: CASSNDRVEKLFF; CDR3 DNA: TGCGCCAGCTCAAACGACCGCGTTGAAAAACTGTTTTTT
clone size: NA; J gene: TRBJ2-7; V gene: TRBV9; D gene: TRBD2; CDR3 length: 14; CDR3 protein: CASSVTGSGREQYF; CDR3 DNA: TGTGCCAGCAGCGTCACGGGGTCCGGGAGGGAGCAGTACTTC
clone size: NA; J gene: TRBJ2-7; V gene: TRBV3-1/TRBV3-2; D gene: TRBD1; CDR3 length: 15; CDR3 protein: CASSRSRQGFGEQYF; CDR3 DNA: TGTGCCAGCAGCCGCTCGAGACAGGGGTTCGGCGAGCAGTACTTC
clone size: once; J gene: TRBJ2-3; V gene: TRBV7-6; D gene: NA; CDR3 length: 13; CDR3 protein: CASSSLPADTQYF; CDR3 DNA: TGTGCCAGCAGCTCCCTTCCCGCAGATACGCAGTATTTT
clone size: NA; J gene: TRBJ1-2; V gene: TRBV2; D gene: NA; CDR3 length: 11; CDR3 protein: CASSVGDGYTF; CDR3 DNA: TGTGCCAGCAGTGTAGGGGATGGCTACACCTTC
clone size: NA; J gene: TRBJ1-5; V gene: TRBV5-6; D gene: NA; CDR3 length: 15; CDR3 protein: CASSLGQVSNQPQHF; CDR3 DNA: TGTGCCAGCAGCTTGGGACAGGTATCGAATCAGCCCCAGCATTTT
clone size: NA; J gene: TRBJ2-3; V gene: TRBV4-2; D gene: TRBD2; CDR3 length: 20; CDR3 protein: CASSQGVYGAAAGGPDTQYF; CDR3 DNA: TGTGCCAGCAGCCAAGGAGTTTATGGTGCGGCGGCGGGGGGGCCAGATACGCAGTATTTT
clone size: NA; J gene: TRBJ1-1; V gene: TRBV12-3/TRBV12-4; D gene: NA; CDR3 length: 13; CDR3 protein: CASSLSMNTEAFF; CDR3 DNA: TGTGCCAGCAGTTTGTCCATGAACACTGAAGCTTTCTTT
clone size: NA; J gene: TRBJ1-4; V gene: TRBV19; D gene: NA; CDR3 length: 15; CDR3 protein: CASSQEGLTNEKLFF; CDR3 DNA: TGTGCCAGTAGTCAGGAGGGATTAACTAATGAAAAACTGTTTTTT
clone size: NA; J gene: TRBJ1-5; V gene: TRBV19; D gene: NA; CDR3 length: 15; CDR3 protein: CASSISPYGNQPQHF; CDR3 DNA: TGTGCCAGTAGTATATCGCCATATGGCAATCAGCCCCAGCATTTT
clone size: NA; J gene: TRBJ1-4; V gene: TRBV5-5; D gene: NA; CDR3 length: 17; CDR3 protein: CASSLMFAGLYAEKLFF; CDR3 DNA: TGTGCCAGCAGCTTGATGTTCGCGGGCCTATATGCTGAAAAACTGTTTTTT
clone size: NA; J gene: TRBJ1-2; V gene: TRBV20-1; D gene: NA; CDR3 length: 10; CDR3 protein: CSVVGRGYTF; CDR3 DNA: TGCAGTGTGGTAGGGCGGGGCTACACCTTC
clone size: NA; J gene: TRBJ1-2; V gene: TRBV6-5; D gene: NA; CDR3 length: 14; CDR3 protein: CASRDPGALYGYTF; CDR3 DNA: TGTGCCAGCAGAGACCCAGGGGCACTTTATGGCTACACCTTC
clone size: NA; J gene: TRBJ2-3; V gene: TRBV19; D gene: NA; CDR3 length: 15; CDR3 protein: CASSIDSSSTDTQYF; CDR3 DNA: TGTGCCAGTAGTATTGACAGTTCTAGCACAGATACGCAGTATTTT
clone size: NA; J gene: TRBJ1-2; V gene: TRBV12-5; D gene: NA; CDR3 length: 14; CDR3 protein: CASGLDTDLYGYTF; CDR3 DNA: TGTGCTAGTGGTTTGGATACAGATCTCTATGGCTACACCTTC
clone size: NA; J gene: TRBJ2-1; V gene: TRBV3-1/TRBV3-2; D gene: NA; CDR3 length: 15; CDR3 protein: CASSQDPENYNEQFF; CDR3 DNA: TGTGCCAGCAGCCAAGACCCTGAAAACTACAATGAGCAGTTCTTC
clone size: NA; J gene: TRBJ1-5; V gene: TRBV3-1/TRBV3-2; D gene: NA; CDR3 length: 14; CDR3 protein: CASSQDRLRGPQHF; CDR3 DNA: TGTGCCAGCAGCCAAGATCGATTGAGAGGGCCCCAGCATTTT
clone size: few; J gene: TRBJ2-7; V gene: TRBV6-5; D gene: TRBD2; CDR3 length: 14; CDR3 protein: CASRRSGGASEQYF; CDR3 DNA: TGTGCCAGCAGGCGGAGCGGGGGGGCCTCCGAGCAGTACTTC
clone size: once; J gene: TRBJ2-7; V gene: TRBV6-5; D gene: NA; CDR3 length: 14; CDR3 protein: CASSINSVADEQYF; CDR3 DNA: TGTGCCAGCAGTATAAATAGTGTGGCGGACGAGCAGTACTTC
clone size: NA; J gene: TRBJ2-1; V gene: TRBV19; D gene: TRBD2; CDR3 length: 14; CDR3 protein: CASSPLGTKNEQFF; CDR3 DNA: TGTGCCAGTAGTCCCTTAGGGACTAAAAATGAGCAGTTCTTC
clone size: NA; J gene: TRBJ1-5; V gene: TRBV6-5; D gene: NA; CDR3 length: 15; CDR3 protein: CASRAGDGGLGPQHF; CDR3 DNA: TGTGCCAGCAGGGCCGGGGACGGTGGGCTGGGGCCCCAGCATTTT
clone size: NA; J gene: TRBJ1-2; V gene: TRBV30; D gene: NA; CDR3 length: 16; CDR3 protein: CAWSVQDGSRGYGYTF; CDR3 DNA: TGTGCCTGGAGTGTACAGGACGGATCCAGAGGCTATGGCTACACCTTC
clone size: NA; J gene: TRBJ1-2; V gene: TRBV12-3/TRBV12-4; D gene: NA; CDR3 length: 11; CDR3 protein: CASSLLYGYTF; CDR3 DNA: TGTGCCAGCAGTTTACTTTATGGCTACACCTTC
clone size: NA; J gene: TRBJ2-7; V gene: TRBV6-1; D gene: TRBD2; CDR3 length: 18; CDR3 protein: CASSERLPLAIPLYEQYF; CDR3 DNA: TGTGCCAGCAGTGAACGTCTCCCACTAGCGATCCCCCTCTACGAGCAGTACTTC
clone size: NA; J gene: TRBJ1-2; V gene: TRBV7-9; D gene: NA; CDR3 length: 13; CDR3 protein: CASSFQGHYGYTF; CDR3 DNA: TGTGCCAGCAGCTTCCAGGGGCACTATGGCTACACCTTC
clone size: NA; J gene: TRBJ2-7; V gene: TRBV3-1/TRBV3-2; D gene: TRBD2; CDR3 length: 11; CDR3 protein: CASGWTSEQYF; CDR3 DNA: TGTGCCAGCGGGTGGACTAGCGAGCAGTACTTC
clone size: few; J gene: TRBJ1-1; V gene: TRBV27; D gene: NA; CDR3 length: 15; CDR3 protein: CASRRGHHLNTEAFF; CDR3 DNA: TGTGCCAGCAGACGGGGACACCATCTGAACACTGAAGCTTTCTTT
clone size: NA; J gene: TRBJ2-1; V gene: TRBV4-2; D gene: TRBD1; CDR3 length: 16; CDR3 protein: CASSQDRDRGLSEQFF; CDR3 DNA: TGTGCCAGCAGCCAAGACCGGGACAGGGGGCTAAGTGAGCAGTTCTTC
clone size: many; J gene: TRBJ1-6; V gene: TRBV6-1; D gene: NA; CDR3 length: 19; CDR3 protein: CASSEALLFGPESYSPLHF; CDR3 DNA: TGTGCCAGCAGTGAAGCGCTTCTATTCGGGCCAGAAAGTTATTCACCCCTCCACTTT
clone size: once; J gene: TRBJ1-2; V gene: TRBV19; D gene: NA; CDR3 length: 15; CDR3 protein: CASSAYRAQPGGYTF; CDR3 DNA: TGTGCCAGTAGTGCCTACAGGGCCCAGCCGGGAGGCTACACCTTC
clone size: once; J gene: TRBJ1-1; V gene: TRBV6-5; D gene: TRBD1; CDR3 length: 15; CDR3 protein: CASSRTGVVDTEAFF; CDR3 DNA: TGTGCCAGCAGTCGGACAGGGGTTGTGGACACTGAAGCTTTCTTT
clone size: NA; J gene: TRBJ2-3; V gene: TRBV5-6; D gene: NA; CDR3 length: 15; CDR3 protein: CASSLNAGREDTQYF; CDR3 DNA: TGTGCCAGCAGCTTGAACGCGGGGCGCGAAGATACGCAGTATTTT